The 13 T cell receptor beta chains listed next were all sequenced from one sample in a study of shared clonotypes between healthy human individuals. The data were produced by immunoSEQ multiplex PCR, yet TCRdb's version contains in-frame clones alone and is incomplete. This sample has millions of clones; about 92% occur once, and the top ten carry 0.39%. The specimen sequenced was naive CD4+ T cells from PBMCs. Indicated subset: CD45RA+ positively selected. These receptors originate from a man between 18 and 29 years old in good health. Some clones in this sample may be carry-over from other donors' samples.

This clone was detected only a few times. This chain uses TRBV10-1 with TRBJ1-1, with D unresolved. Trimming took off 3 bases at V and 1 base at J, with 18 bases between the two ends. The CDR3 consists of 17 residues. Germline values: CDR1 WNHNN, CDR2 SYGVQD (reference sequence). The CDR3 reads CASSDKGTRPPNTEAFF. CDR3 DNA sequence: TGCGCCAGCAGTGATAAAGGAACGCGACCCCCGAACACTGAAGCTTTCTTT.

In DNA form, the CDR3 reads TGCGCCAGCAGCCAGGGACTAGCGGGAGACGATACGCAGTATTTT. It encodes CASSQGLAGDDTQYF. The chain links TRBV4-1 to TRBJ2-3; 14 nucleotides line up with TRBD2. Per the germline V gene, CDR1 is MGHRA and CDR2 is YSYEKL. The length of the CDR3 is 15 residues. Germline trimming cut 3 bases from V and 6 bases from J; bases unmatched to any gene: 2.

The V gene is TRBV5-1, the J gene TRBJ1-4; 8 positions agree with TRBD1. After removal of 4 bases from V and 6 bases from J, the junction contained 5 bases not matched to a gene. In germline, CDR1 is SGHRS, CDR2 YFSETQ. This CDR3 has 14 amino acids. The CDR3 protein is CASSTPGQDEKLFF. CDR3 bases: TGCGCCAGCAGCACGCCGGGACAGGATGAAAAACTGTTTTTT.

J is TRBJ1-3 and V is TRBV28; tentative D call: TRBD1 (5 bases). The CDR3 length is 14 residues. Deletions cut 8 bases from V and 1 base from J, with 12 bases between. Germline-derived CDR1 and CDR2 are MDHEN and SYDVKM. Here the CDR3 reads CASGAAGSGNTIYF. The CDR3 nucleotides are TGTGCCAGCGGCGCCGCAGGGTCTGGAAACACCATATATTTT.

The V and J genes are TRBV19 and TRBJ1-1; 7 nucleotides line up with TRBD1. Per the germline V gene, CDR1 is LNHDA and CDR2 is SQIVND (reference sequence). The CDR3 has 14 amino acids. The J segment lost 0 bases and the V segment lost 6 bases, leaving 4 bases of the junction unmatched. The DNA of the CDR3 is TGTGCCAGTAGGGTGGGACAGTTGAACACTGAAGCTTTCTTT. It codes for CASRVGQLNTEAFF.

The CDR3 DNA reads TGTGCCAGCAGCTTATGGGCTAGCGGGGCGAACACAGATACGCAGTATTTT. This codes for CASSLWASGANTDTQYF. The chain recombines TRBV7-3 with TRBJ2-3, with TRBD2 matching 9 bases. The ends lost 2 bases at V and 2 bases at J; junction bases unmatched: 8. The CDR3 covers 17 residues. CDR1 SGHTA and CDR2 FQGTGA come from the germline V gene.

The chain links TRBV29-1 to TRBJ2-5, with D perhaps TRBD1 (6 bases). The ends were cut back, 4 bases at V and 5 bases at J, with 14 bases in the middle. The CDR3 sequence is 13 residues long. Per the germline V gene, CDR1 is SQVTM and CDR2 is ANQGSEA. The CDR3 region has the DNA TGCAGCGTTGCGGCAGGGGAAGAGGAGACCCAGTACTTC. Amino acids: CSVAAGEEETQYF.

The chain links TRBV7-9 to TRBJ1-1, with TRBD1 matching over 9 bases. Per the germline V gene, CDR1 is SEHNR and CDR2 is FQNEAQ (reference sequence). The CDR3 runs 16 residues. V shed 4 bases, J shed 1 base, and the junction held 7 bases outside the gene matches. CDR3 sequence: CASSWPGQGKNTEAFF. The CDR3 coding sequence is TGTGCCAGCAGCTGGCCGGGACAGGGAAAGAACACTGAAGCTTTCTTT.

The chain carries TRBV28 and TRBJ1-3; D remains ambiguous. The CDR3 totals 15 residues. Germline-derived CDR1 and CDR2 are MDHEN and SYDVKM. With 6 bases removed from V and 0 bases from J, the gap between germline ends came to 12 bases. CDR3 protein: CASSGRWPSGNTIYF. The CDR3 DNA reads TGTGCCAGCAGCGGGAGGTGGCCCTCTGGAAACACCATATATTTT.

The V gene is TRBV19, the J gene TRBJ1-3; D perhaps matches TRBD1 (6 bases). There are 15 residues in the CDR3. V was pared by 6 bases and J by 0 bases, with 12 bases between. Germline V gene sequence: CDR1 LNHDA, CDR2 SQIVND (reference sequence). The CDR3 sequence is CASRPQGSSGNTIYF. DNA for the CDR3: TGTGCCAGTAGGCCCCAGGGGAGCTCTGGAAACACCATATATTTT.

The chain recombines TRBV11-1 with TRBJ2-1; 10 positions match TRBD2. V dropped 5 bases and J dropped 5; count of bases not matched to a gene: 6. The CDR3 is made up of 15 amino acids. Germline assignment: CDR1 SGHAT and CDR2 FQDESV (reference sequence). The CDR3 protein is CASSGRTSGNNEQFF. CDR3 nucleotides: TGTGCCAGCAGCGGACGGACTAGCGGTAACAATGAGCAGTTCTTC. Supplemented by reference TRBV11-1 and TRBJ2-1, the full variable domain reads EAEVAQSPRYKITEKSQAVAFWCDPISGHATLYWYRQILGQGPELLVQFQDESVVDDSQLPKDRFSAERLKGVDSTLKIQPAELGDSAMYLCASSGRTSGNNEQFFGPGTRLTVL.

The chain recombines TRBV11-3 with TRBJ2-3; D perhaps matches TRBD1 (6 bases). Trimming cost V 5 bases and J 2 bases, with 14 bases left between them. The CDR3 spans 15 residues. CDR1 is SGHNT, CDR2 YENEEA, per germline. CDR3: CASSRGGINTDTQYF. Written as DNA, the CDR3 is TGTGCCAGCAGCCGAGGGGGAATAAACACAGATACGCAGTATTTT.

V usage is TRBV4-1 and J usage is TRBJ2-5; D gene ambiguous. The germline gives CDR1 MGHRA, CDR2 YSYEKL. The CDR3 has 13 amino acids. V was shortened by 1 base and J by 5 bases, with 8 bases between the two germline ends. This CDR3 reads CASSQAISETQYF. The CDR3 region has the DNA TGCGCCAGCAGCCAAGCGATCTCGGAGACCCAGTACTTC.